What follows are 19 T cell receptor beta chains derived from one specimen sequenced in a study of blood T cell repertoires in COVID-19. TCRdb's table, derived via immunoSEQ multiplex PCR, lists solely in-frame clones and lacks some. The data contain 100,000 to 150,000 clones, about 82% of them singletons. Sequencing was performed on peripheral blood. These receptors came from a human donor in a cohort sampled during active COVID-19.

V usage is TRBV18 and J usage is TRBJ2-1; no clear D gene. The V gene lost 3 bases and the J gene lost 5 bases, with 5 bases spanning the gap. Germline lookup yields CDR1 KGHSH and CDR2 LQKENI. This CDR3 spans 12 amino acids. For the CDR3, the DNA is TGTGCCAGCTCACCGGCCGACAATGAGCAGTTCTTC. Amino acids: CASSPADNEQFF.

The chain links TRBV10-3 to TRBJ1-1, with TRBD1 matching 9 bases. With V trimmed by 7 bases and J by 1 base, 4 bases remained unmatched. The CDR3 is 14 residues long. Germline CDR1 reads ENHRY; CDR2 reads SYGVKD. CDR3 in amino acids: CAIKRQGENTEAFF. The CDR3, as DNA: TGTGCCATCAAAAGACAGGGGGAGAACACTGAAGCTTTCTTT.

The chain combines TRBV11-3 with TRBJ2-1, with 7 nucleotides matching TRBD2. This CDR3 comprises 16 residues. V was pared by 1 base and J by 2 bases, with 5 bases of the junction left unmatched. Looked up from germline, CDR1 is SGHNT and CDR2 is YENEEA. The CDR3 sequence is CASSLGGGGPYNEQFF. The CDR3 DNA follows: TGTGCCAGCAGCTTAGGGGGGGGAGGTCCCTACAATGAGCAGTTCTTC.

The CDR3 coding sequence is TGTGCCAGCAGTGATGGGACAGGGGCTTTCCTTAATTCACCCCTCCACTTT. Its protein is CASSDGTGAFLNSPLHF. This chain links TRBV5-4 with TRBJ1-6, with 10 bases that match TRBD1. The V and J ends lost 5 bases and 6 bases, in that order; junction bases with no gene match: 11. The CDR3 has 17 amino acids. Germline CDR1 is SGHNT and CDR2 is YYREEE (reference sequence). Together with reference TRBV5-4 and TRBJ1-6, the CDR3 gives the full variable domain: ETGVTQSPTHLIKTRGQQVTLRCSSQSGHNTVSWYQQALGQGPQFIFQYYREEENGRGNFPPRFSGLQFPNYSSELNVNALELDDSALYLCASSDGTGAFLNSPLHFGNGTRLTVT.

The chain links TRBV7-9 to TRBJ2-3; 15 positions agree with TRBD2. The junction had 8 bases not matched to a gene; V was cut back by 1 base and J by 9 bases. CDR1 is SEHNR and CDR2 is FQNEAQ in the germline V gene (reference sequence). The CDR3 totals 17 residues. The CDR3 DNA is TGTGCCAGCAGCTTAGAGGGAGCCGGGACTAGCGGGAGGACGCAGTATTTT. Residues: CASSLEGAGTSGRTQYF.

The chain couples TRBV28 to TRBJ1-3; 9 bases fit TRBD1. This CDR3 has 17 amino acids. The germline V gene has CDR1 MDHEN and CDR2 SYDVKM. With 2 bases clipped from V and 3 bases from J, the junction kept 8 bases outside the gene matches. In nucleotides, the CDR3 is TGTGCCAGCAGTTTACCGGGGACAGGGTTGGGTGGAAACACCATATATTTT. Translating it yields CASSLPGTGLGGNTIYF.

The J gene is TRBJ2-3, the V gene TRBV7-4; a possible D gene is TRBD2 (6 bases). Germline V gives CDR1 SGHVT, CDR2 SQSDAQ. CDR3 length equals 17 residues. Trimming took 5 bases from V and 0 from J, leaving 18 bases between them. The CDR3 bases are TGTGCCAGCAGCCCCCCCCCGCTAGCGCAAAGCACAGATACGCAGTATTTT. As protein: CASSPPPLAQSTDTQYF.

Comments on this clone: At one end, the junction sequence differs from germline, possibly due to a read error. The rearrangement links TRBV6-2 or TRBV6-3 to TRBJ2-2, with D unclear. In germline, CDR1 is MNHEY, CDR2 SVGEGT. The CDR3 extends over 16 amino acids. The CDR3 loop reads CASSHSFERNTGELFF. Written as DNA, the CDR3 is TGTGCCAGCAGTCACTCCTTCGAGCGTAACACCGGGGAGCTGTTTTTT.

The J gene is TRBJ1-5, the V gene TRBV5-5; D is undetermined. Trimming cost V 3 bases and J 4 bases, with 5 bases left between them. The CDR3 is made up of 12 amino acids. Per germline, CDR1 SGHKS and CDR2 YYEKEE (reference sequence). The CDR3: CASSSLNQPQHF. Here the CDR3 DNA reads TGTGCCAGCAGCTCCCTTAATCAGCCCCAGCATTTT.

This chain's CDR3 is CASSYAAQGAGELFF. In DNA, the CDR3 is TGTGCCAGCAGTTATGCTGCGCAGGGGGCCGGGGAGCTGTTTTTT. The chain carries TRBV6-6 and TRBJ2-2; TRBD1 agrees at 7 bases. In germline, CDR1 is MNHNY, CDR2 SVGAGI (reference sequence). Germline trimming cut 3 bases from V and 6 bases from J; bases unmatched to any gene: 7. This CDR3 region has 15 residues.

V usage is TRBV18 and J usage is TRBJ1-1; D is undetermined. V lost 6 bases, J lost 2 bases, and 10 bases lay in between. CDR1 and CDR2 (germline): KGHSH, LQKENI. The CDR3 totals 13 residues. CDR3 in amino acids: CASSPGSNTEAFF. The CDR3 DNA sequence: TGTGCCAGCTCGCCAGGCTCTAACACTGAAGCTTTCTTT. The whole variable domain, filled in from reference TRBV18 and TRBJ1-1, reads NAGVMQNPRHLVRRRGQEARLRCSPMKGHSHVYWYRQLPEEGLKFMVYLQKENIIDESGMPKERFSAEFPKEGPSILRIQQVVRGDSAAYFCASSPGSNTEAFFGQGTRLTVV.

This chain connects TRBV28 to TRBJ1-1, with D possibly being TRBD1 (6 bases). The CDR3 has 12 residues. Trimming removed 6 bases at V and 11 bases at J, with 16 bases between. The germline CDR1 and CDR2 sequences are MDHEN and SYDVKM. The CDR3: CASRLQGLGAFF. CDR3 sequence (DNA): TGTGCCAGCAGGTTACAGGGATTAGGTGCTTTCTTT. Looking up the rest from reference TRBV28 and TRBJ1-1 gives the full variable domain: DVKVTQSSRYLVKRTGEKVFLECVQDMDHENMFWYRQDPGLGLRLIYFSYDVKMKEKGDIPEGYSVSREKKERFSLILESASTNQTSMYLCASRLQGLGAFFGQGTRLTVV.

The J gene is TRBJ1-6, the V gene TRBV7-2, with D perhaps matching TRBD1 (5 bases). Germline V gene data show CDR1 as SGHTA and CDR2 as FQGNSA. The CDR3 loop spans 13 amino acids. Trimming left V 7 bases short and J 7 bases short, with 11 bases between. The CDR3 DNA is TGTGCCAGCAAGCAGGGAAGCAATTCACCCCTCCACTTT. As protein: CASKQGSNSPLHF.

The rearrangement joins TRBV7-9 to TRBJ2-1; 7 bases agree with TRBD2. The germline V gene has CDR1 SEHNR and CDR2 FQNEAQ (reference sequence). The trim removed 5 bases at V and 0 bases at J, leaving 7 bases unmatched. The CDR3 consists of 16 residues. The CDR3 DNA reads TGTGCCAGCAGCCCCGAGGGCGGGGGCTCCTACAATGAGCAGTTCTTC. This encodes CASSPEGGGSYNEQFF.

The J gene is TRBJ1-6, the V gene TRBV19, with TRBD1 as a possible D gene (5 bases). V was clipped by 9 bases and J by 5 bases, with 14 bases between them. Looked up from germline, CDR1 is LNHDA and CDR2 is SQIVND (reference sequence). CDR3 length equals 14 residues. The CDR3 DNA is TGTGCCAGCCAAGGGAACAGGAATAATTCACCCCTCCACTTT. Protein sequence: CASQGNRNNSPLHF.

The CDR3 loop reads CASSHRQYQETQYF. CDR3 in DNA: TGTGCCAGCAGTCACCGACAGTACCAAGAGACCCAGTACTTC. The V gene is TRBV6-2 or TRBV6-3, the J gene TRBJ2-5; D is possibly TRBD1 (5 bases). Trimming shortened V by 5 bases and J by 0 bases, and 10 bases separated the two germline ends. CDR1 and CDR2 (germline): MNHEY, SVGEGT. The CDR3 consists of 14 residues.

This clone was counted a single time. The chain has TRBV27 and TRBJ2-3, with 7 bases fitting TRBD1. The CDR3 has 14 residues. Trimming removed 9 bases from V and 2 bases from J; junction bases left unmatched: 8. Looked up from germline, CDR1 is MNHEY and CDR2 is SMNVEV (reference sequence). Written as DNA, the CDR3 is TGTGCCAGTACCCCGGGACAGAACACAGATACGCAGTATTTT. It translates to CASTPGQNTDTQYF.

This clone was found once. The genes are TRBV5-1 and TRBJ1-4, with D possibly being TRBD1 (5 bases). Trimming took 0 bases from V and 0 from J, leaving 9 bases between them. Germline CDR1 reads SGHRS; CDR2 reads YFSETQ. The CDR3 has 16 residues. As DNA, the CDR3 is TGCGCCAGCAGCTTGGGCGACAGAACAACTAATGAAAAACTGTTTTTT. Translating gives CASSLGDRTTNEKLFF.

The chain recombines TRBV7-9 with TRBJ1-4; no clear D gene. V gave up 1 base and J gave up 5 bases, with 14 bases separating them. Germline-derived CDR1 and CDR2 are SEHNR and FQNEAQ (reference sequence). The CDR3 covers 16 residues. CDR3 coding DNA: TGTGCCAGCAGCTTAGAATTGGGAGTTGGAAATGAAAAACTGTTTTTT. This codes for CASSLELGVGNEKLFF.